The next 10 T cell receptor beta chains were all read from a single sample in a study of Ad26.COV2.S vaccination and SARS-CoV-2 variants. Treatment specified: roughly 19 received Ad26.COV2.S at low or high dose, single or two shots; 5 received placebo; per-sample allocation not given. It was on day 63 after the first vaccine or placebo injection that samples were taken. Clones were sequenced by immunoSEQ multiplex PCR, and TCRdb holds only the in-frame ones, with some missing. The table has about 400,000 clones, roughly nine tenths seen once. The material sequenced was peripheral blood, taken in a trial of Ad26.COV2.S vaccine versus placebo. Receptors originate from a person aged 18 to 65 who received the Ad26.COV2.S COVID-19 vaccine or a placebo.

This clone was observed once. This CDR3 reads CASSFSWGGNTGELFF. The CDR3 DNA is TGTGCCAGCAGCTTTAGCTGGGGGGGTAACACCGGGGAGCTGTTTTTT. The V and J genes are TRBV7-2 and TRBJ2-2, with 7 bases lining up with TRBD2. The ends lost 3 bases at V and 2 bases at J; junction bases unmatched: 6. CDR3 length: 16 residues. Germline-derived CDR1 and CDR2 are SGHTA and FQGNSA.

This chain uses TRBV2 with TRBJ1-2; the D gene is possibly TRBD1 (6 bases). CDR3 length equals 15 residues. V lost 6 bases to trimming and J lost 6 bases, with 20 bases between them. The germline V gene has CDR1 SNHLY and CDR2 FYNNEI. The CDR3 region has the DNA TGTGCCAGCAGGGCCCCATGGGGGGCGAGGGATGGCTACACCTTC. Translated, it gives CASRAPWGARDGYTF. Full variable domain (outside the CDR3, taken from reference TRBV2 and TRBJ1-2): EPEVTQTPSHQVTQMGQEVILRCVPISNHLYFYWYRQILGQKVEFLVSFYNNEISEKSEIFDDQFSVERPDGSNFTLKIRSTKLEDSAMYFCASRAPWGARDGYTFGSGTRLTVV.

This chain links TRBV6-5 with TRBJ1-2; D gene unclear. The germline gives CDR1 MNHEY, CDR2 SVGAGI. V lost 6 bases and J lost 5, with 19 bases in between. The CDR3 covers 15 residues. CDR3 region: CASRPLVGGWYGYTF. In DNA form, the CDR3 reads TGTGCCAGCAGGCCTTTAGTAGGCGGGTGGTATGGCTACACCTTC.

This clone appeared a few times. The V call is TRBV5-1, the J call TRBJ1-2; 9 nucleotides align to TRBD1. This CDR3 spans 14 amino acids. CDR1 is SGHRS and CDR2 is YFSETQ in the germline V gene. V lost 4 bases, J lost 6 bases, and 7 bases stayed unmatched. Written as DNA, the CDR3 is TGCGCCAGCAGCGAGACAGACAGGGGGAATGGCTACACCTTC. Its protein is CASSETDRGNGYTF.

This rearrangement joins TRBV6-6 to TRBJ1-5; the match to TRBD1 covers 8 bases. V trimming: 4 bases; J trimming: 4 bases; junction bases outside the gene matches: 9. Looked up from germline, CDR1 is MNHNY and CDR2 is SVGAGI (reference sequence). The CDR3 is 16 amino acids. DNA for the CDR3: TGTGCCAGCAGTTCCGGACAGGGATTAGGAAATCAGCCCCAGCATTTT. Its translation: CASSSGQGLGNQPQHF.

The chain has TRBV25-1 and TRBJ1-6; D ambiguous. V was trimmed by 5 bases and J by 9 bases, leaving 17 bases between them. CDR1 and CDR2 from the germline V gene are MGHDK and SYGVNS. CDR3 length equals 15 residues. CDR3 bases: TGTGCCAGCAGTCCGGCCCCAGATACGGGTTCACCCCTCCACTTT. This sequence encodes CASSPAPDTGSPLHF.

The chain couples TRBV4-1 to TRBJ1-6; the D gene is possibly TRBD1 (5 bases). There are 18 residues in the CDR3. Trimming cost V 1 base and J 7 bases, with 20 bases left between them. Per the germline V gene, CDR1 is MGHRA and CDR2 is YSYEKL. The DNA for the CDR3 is TGCGCCAGCAGCCAAGGGTCAACGGGGACCGTCACAAATTCACCCCTCCACTTT. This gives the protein CASSQGSTGTVTNSPLHF.

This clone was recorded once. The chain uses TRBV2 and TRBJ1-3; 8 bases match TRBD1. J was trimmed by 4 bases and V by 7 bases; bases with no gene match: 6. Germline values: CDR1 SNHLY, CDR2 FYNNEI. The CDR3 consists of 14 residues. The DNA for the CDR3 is TGTGCCAGCAAGGACAGGGTTACGGGAAACACCATATATTTT. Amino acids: CASKDRVTGNTIYF.

The CDR3 region is CASSLGPLAGGYTQYF. CDR3 in DNA: TGTGCCAGCAGCTTAGGGCCCCTTGCGGGGGGTTACACGCAGTATTTT. The rearrangement links TRBV7-2 to TRBJ2-3; TRBD2 matches at 8 bases. Trimming took 1 base from V and 9 from J; bases not matched to a gene: 12. The CDR3 totals 16 residues. Germline V gives CDR1 SGHTA, CDR2 FQGNSA.

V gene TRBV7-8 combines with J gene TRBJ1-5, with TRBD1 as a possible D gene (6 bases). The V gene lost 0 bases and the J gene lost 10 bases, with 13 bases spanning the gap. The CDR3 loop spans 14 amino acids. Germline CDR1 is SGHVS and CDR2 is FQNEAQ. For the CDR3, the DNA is TGTGCCAGCAGCTTAGCGGGGGGGCTCCAACCCCAGCATTTT. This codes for CASSLAGGLQPQHF.